Presented here are 32 T cell receptor beta chains from one specimen sequenced in a study of T cell changes during pregnancy in multiple sclerosis. Assay: immunoSEQ multiplex PCR; the TCRdb copy retains only in-frame clones and omits some. The sample gives approximately 100,000 clones, approximately 94% of which show up once; around 1.2% is in the top ten. This specimen was peripheral blood, taken in the second trimester of pregnancy. The receptors were sampled from a female donor with multiple sclerosis, enrolled in a pregnancy study.

The chain joins TRBV6-5 to TRBJ2-4; 7 bases line up with TRBD1. The length of the CDR3 is 15 residues. The junction had 5 bases not matched to a gene; V was cut back by 6 bases and J by 0 bases. From germline, CDR1 is MNHEY and CDR2 SVGAGI. CDR3: CASSLTGLAKNIQYF. Here the CDR3 DNA reads TGTGCCAGCAGCTTGACAGGGTTAGCCAAAAACATTCAGTACTTC.

CDR3 amino acids: CASRAGWSNTEAFF. CDR3 in DNA: TGTGCCAGTAGGGCAGGGTGGTCGAACACTGAAGCTTTCTTT. This rearrangement joins TRBV19 to TRBJ1-1; weak D call: TRBD1 (5 bases). V was pared by 6 bases and J by 1 base, with 12 bases between. The CDR3 covers 14 residues. The V gene's germline CDR1 is LNHDA and CDR2 SQIVND (reference sequence).

This clone was found once. The genes are TRBV9 and TRBJ2-3; 9 bases are shared with TRBD2. Germline CDR1 reads SGDLS; CDR2 reads YYNGEE. The CDR3 sequence is 15 residues long. V gave up 0 bases and J gave up 3 bases; unmatched junction bases: 2. CDR3: CASSVGLADTDTQYF. DNA for the CDR3: TGTGCCAGCAGCGTAGGACTAGCGGATACAGATACGCAGTATTTT.

V is TRBV25-1 and J is TRBJ1-6, with D perhaps matching TRBD1 (5 bases). Germline V gene data show CDR1 as MGHDK and CDR2 as SYGVNS. Trimming left V 2 bases short and J 11 bases short, with 19 bases between. The length of the CDR3 is 16 residues. For the CDR3, the DNA is TGTGCCAGCAGTGAAAGTGGCGGAGCAGGGAGGCCACCCCTCCACTTT. Translation gives CASSESGGAGRPPLHF.

The CDR3 here is CASSSNLAGGTDTQYF. CDR3 nucleotides: TGTGCCAGCAGCTCCAACTTAGCGGGAGGCACAGATACGCAGTATTTT. The rearrangement uses TRBV7-3 and TRBJ2-3; 9 bases are a match to TRBD2. The length of the CDR3 is 16 residues. Germline CDR1 is SGHTA and CDR2 is FQGTGA. J gave up 1 base and V 4 bases, and 6 bases lay outside the gene matches.

The chain couples TRBV28 to TRBJ2-7; D perhaps matches TRBD1 (5 bases). This CDR3 contains 16 residues. Germline V gene data show CDR1 as MDHEN and CDR2 as SYDVKM. V lost 2 bases and J lost 1, with 15 bases in between. The CDR3 region is CASSLSPDRPSYEQYF. In nucleotides, the CDR3 is TGTGCCAGCAGTTTAAGCCCCGACAGACCTTCCTACGAGCAGTACTTC.

This rearrangement joins TRBV30 to TRBJ1-2; D unclear. Trimming left V 0 bases short and J 7 bases short, with 9 bases between. In germline, CDR1 is GTSNPN, CDR2 SVGIG (reference sequence). CDR3 length equals 12 residues. The CDR3 region has the DNA TGTGCCTGGAGTGTTTTCGACTCTGGCTACACCTTC. This sequence encodes CAWSVFDSGYTF.

V usage is TRBV2 and J usage is TRBJ1-1; tentatively, D is TRBD1 (6 bases). V was trimmed by 3 bases and J by 7 bases, leaving 9 bases between them. The germline V gene has CDR1 SNHLY and CDR2 FYNNEI. The CDR3 consists of 12 residues. The CDR3 reads CASSDGQSEAFF. CDR3 DNA: TGTGCCAGCAGTGACGGACAGAGTGAAGCTTTCTTT.

The chain carries TRBV5-1 and TRBJ2-7; 8 bases fit TRBD2. The CDR3 runs to 14 residues. Germline V lookup: CDR1 SGHRS, CDR2 YFSETQ. V trimming: 2 bases; J trimming: 6 bases; junction bases outside the gene matches: 7. The CDR3 DNA reads as TGCGCCAGCAGCTTCGGGGGGGCGCGGAGCGAGCAGTACTTC. It codes for CASSFGGARSEQYF.

This clone was counted a single time. The chain uses TRBV6-6 and TRBJ1-6, with 8 bases that match TRBD1. V shed 2 bases, J shed 2 bases, and the junction held 2 bases outside the gene matches. CDR1 is MNHNY, CDR2 SVGAGI, per germline (reference sequence). The CDR3 extends over 16 amino acids. The CDR3 sequence is CASSYEQGAYNSPLHF. The CDR3 region has the DNA TGTGCCAGCAGTTACGAACAGGGGGCCTATAATTCACCCCTCCACTTT.

V is TRBV4-1 and J is TRBJ2-1; a weak D match, TRBD1 (7 bases). The CDR3 length is 16 residues. Per the germline V gene, CDR1 is MGHRA and CDR2 is YSYEKL. Trimming took off 4 bases at V and 4 bases at J, with 17 bases between the two ends. The CDR3 DNA is TGCGCCAGCAGCCCCAGGGGGGACAGTAGGTACAATGAGCAGTTCTTC. This gives the protein CASSPRGDSRYNEQFF.

The gene calls are TRBV18 and TRBJ1-5; tentative D call: TRBD1 (5 bases). CDR3 length: 12 residues. With 6 bases removed from V and 12 bases from J, the gap between germline ends came to 15 bases. Germline assignment: CDR1 KGHSH and CDR2 LQKENI. CDR3 amino acids: CASSPTGGDQHF. CDR3 in DNA: TGTGCCAGCTCCCCAACGGGGGGGGACCAGCATTTT.

J is TRBJ2-1 and V is TRBV5-4, with 7 bases matching TRBD1. V lost 1 base and J lost 5; bases outside the gene matches: 6. The germline V gene has CDR1 SGHNT and CDR2 YYREEE (reference sequence). CDR3 length: 15 amino acids. The CDR3 loop reads CASSLTQGVDNEQFF. In DNA, the CDR3 is TGTGCCAGCAGCTTGACCCAGGGGGTAGACAATGAGCAGTTCTTC.

The CDR3: CAWSGLAGFNTGELFF. In nucleotides, the CDR3 is TGTGCCTGGAGTGGACTAGCGGGATTCAACACCGGGGAGCTGTTTTTT. The V gene is TRBV30, the J gene TRBJ2-2; 11 bases are a match to TRBD2. Germline V gene data show CDR1 as GTSNPN and CDR2 as SVGIG (reference sequence). V shed 1 base and J 2 bases; nucleotides not matched to a gene: 3. This CDR3 region has 16 residues.

This clone showed up just once. The chain carries TRBV28 and TRBJ2-7; a possible D gene is TRBD2 (6 bases). Germline loops: CDR1 MDHEN, CDR2 SYDVKM. The V gene lost 4 bases and the J gene lost 0 bases, with 25 bases spanning the gap. This CDR3 comprises 19 residues. CDR3 DNA sequence: TGTGCCAGCAGTTCCCAAGATTTTAGGGTAGCGGAGAGCTCCTACGAGCAGTACTTC. Its protein is CASSSQDFRVAESSYEQYF.

This clone has just one count. The V gene is TRBV29-1, the J gene TRBJ2-7; a possible D gene is TRBD2 (5 bases). CDR1 SQVTM and CDR2 ANQGSEA come from the germline V gene. The CDR3 sequence is 13 residues long. Trimming removed 7 bases at V and 1 base at J, with 14 bases between. The CDR3 nucleotides are TGCAGCGCCTACGGGGTGGGATCCTACGAGCAGTACTTC. Translation: CSAYGVGSYEQYF.

This clone came up once. This chain joins TRBV7-9 and TRBJ2-7; 8 nucleotides align to TRBD2. Germline CDR1 and CDR2: SEHNR and FQNEAQ (reference sequence). The CDR3 totals 15 residues. V lost 1 base and J lost 4; bases outside the gene matches: 6. In DNA, the CDR3 is TGTGCCAGCAGCTTAGGTGGTAGCGGGACGTACGAGCAGTACTTC. The encoded protein is CASSLGGSGTYEQYF.

The chain carries TRBV25-1 and TRBJ1-1, with TRBD1 identical over 9 bases. CDR1 and CDR2 from the germline V gene are MGHDK and SYGVNS. The length of the CDR3 is 15 residues. V was clipped by 4 bases and J by 3 bases; unmatched bases: 6. The DNA of the CDR3 is TGTGCCAGCAGTGGGGACAGGGTTGAGGACACTGAAGCTTTCTTT. Translation gives CASSGDRVEDTEAFF.

The V and J genes are TRBV27 and TRBJ2-1, with 12 bases lining up with TRBD2. Per the germline V gene, CDR1 is MNHEY and CDR2 is SMNVEV (reference sequence). The CDR3 runs to 19 residues. Trimming removed 3 bases from V and 1 base from J; junction bases left unmatched: 10. CDR3 in amino acids: CASSFAPLAGGGSYNEQFF. The DNA of the CDR3 is TGTGCCAGCAGTTTCGCCCCTCTAGCGGGAGGGGGGTCCTACAATGAGCAGTTCTTC.

The CDR3 nucleotides read TGCGCCAGCAGCCTACGACAGGGCCTTAATGAAAAACTGTTTTTT. This codes for CASSLRQGLNEKLFF. This chain joins TRBV5-1 and TRBJ1-4, with TRBD1 matching over 7 bases. The CDR3 has 15 residues. V shed 4 bases and J 4 bases; nucleotides not matched to a gene: 7. The germline CDR1 and CDR2 sequences are SGHRS and YFSETQ. Based on the CDR3 plus reference TRBV5-1 and TRBJ1-4, the full variable domain is KAGVTQTPRYLIKTRGQQVTLSCSPISGHRSVSWYQQTPGQGLQFLFEYFSETQRNKGNFPGRFSGRQFSNSRSEMNVSTLELGDSALYLCASSLRQGLNEKLFFGSGTQLSVL.

The V and J genes are TRBV30 and TRBJ2-7; 10 bases map to TRBD2. The CDR3 runs to 15 residues. V shed 5 bases, J shed 2 bases, and the junction held 9 bases outside the gene matches. Germline V gene sequence: CDR1 GTSNPN, CDR2 SVGIG (reference sequence). The CDR3 DNA follows: TGTGCCTGGTCTACCGGGACTAGCGCGACCTACGAGCAGTACTTC. This gives the protein CAWSTGTSATYEQYF.

As to this clone: Because it lacks the conserved phenylalanine or tryptophan at the end, this CDR3 is likely a read error. Because the CDR3's place on the DNA is in doubt, the DNA is left out and the CDR3 is given as listed by TCRdb. V and J are TRBV2 and TRBJ2-7; TRBD1, the D gene given by the table, was not confirmed from the DNA. The germline CDR1 and CDR2 sequences are SNHLY and FYNNEI. The CDR3 has 8 residues if both end residues are counted. CDR3 protein: CASFYRAD.

The chain uses TRBV7-9 and TRBJ1-3; weak D call: TRBD1 (6 bases). The CDR3 loop spans 16 amino acids. Germline V gene sequence: CDR1 SEHNR, CDR2 FQNEAQ (reference sequence). Trimming removed 0 bases from V and 0 bases from J, with 9 bases in between. DNA of the CDR3: TGTGCCAGCAGCTTAGCGACAGGTTCCTCTGGAAACACCATATATTTT. It encodes CASSLATGSSGNTIYF. Full variable domain (rest looked up from reference TRBV7-9 and TRBJ1-3): DTGVSQNPRHKITKRGQNVTFRCDPISEHNRLYWYRQTLGQGPEFLTYFQNEAQLEKSRLLSDRFSAERPKGSFSTLEIQRTEQGDSAMYLCASSLATGSSGNTIYFGEGSWLTVV.

The V and J genes are TRBV11-1 and TRBJ2-1; perhaps TRBD1 as D (5 bases). The CDR3 sequence is 16 residues long. The germline CDR1 and CDR2 sequences are SGHAT and FQDESV (reference sequence). Trimming shortened V by 3 bases and J by 0 bases, and 12 bases separated the two germline ends. The CDR3: CASSFNQGSSYNEQFF. DNA for the CDR3: TGTGCCAGCAGCTTTAACCAGGGAAGCTCCTACAATGAGCAGTTCTTC.

The rearrangement links TRBV7-3 to TRBJ2-3, with 7 bases that match TRBD2. Losses at the gene ends were 0 bases for V and 7 bases for J; bases not matched to a gene: 10. This CDR3 has 16 amino acids. Per germline, CDR1 SGHTA and CDR2 FQGTGA. The CDR3 DNA reads TGTGCCAGCAGCTTAACGGCGGGAGATCCCCTAAATACGCAGTATTTT. Translated: CASSLTAGDPLNTQYF.

The rearrangement links TRBV11-3 to TRBJ2-1, with D possibly matching TRBD1 (6 bases). This CDR3 has 15 amino acids. The V end was cut by 5 bases, the J end by 7 bases, with 18 bases between. Per germline, CDR1 SGHNT and CDR2 YENEEA. CDR3 protein: CASSPGIGQFNEQFF. The CDR3 DNA sequence: TGTGCCAGCAGCCCAGGAATCGGACAGTTTAATGAGCAGTTCTTC.

The rearrangement uses TRBV7-2 and TRBJ1-2; TRBD1 agrees at 9 bases. The CDR3 loop spans 14 amino acids. Germline V CDR1 and CDR2: SGHTA, FQGNSA. J was trimmed by 13 bases and V by 4 bases; bases with no gene match: 13. In DNA, the CDR3 is TGTGCCAGCAGCTCTTCGGGACAGGGTAGGAAGGGCACCTTC. Its translation: CASSSSGQGRKGTF.

The chain recombines TRBV7-9 with TRBJ2-7; D is possibly TRBD1 (6 bases). Germline V gives CDR1 SEHNR, CDR2 FQNEAQ (reference sequence). This CDR3 is 14 amino acids long. The V gene lost 3 bases and the J gene lost 0 bases, with 9 bases spanning the gap. The CDR3 loop is CASSFGQSSYEQYF. CDR3 bases: TGTGCCAGCAGCTTTGGACAGTCCTCCTACGAGCAGTACTTC.

V and J are TRBV19 and TRBJ2-1, with TRBD1 matching 7 bases. The CDR3 consists of 16 residues. Germline CDR1 reads LNHDA; CDR2 reads SQIVND (reference sequence). Unmatched junction bases numbered 17, after V lost 6 bases and J lost 9 bases. The CDR3 reads CASRSSLGRGGSEQFF. The DNA of the CDR3 is TGTGCCAGTAGATCCTCGCTTGGCAGAGGGGGCAGTGAGCAGTTCTTC.

This chain uses TRBV9 with TRBJ2-1; 7 nucleotides align to TRBD1. Germline V gives CDR1 SGDLS, CDR2 YYNGEE. V lost 4 bases to trimming and J lost 6 bases; unmatched junction nucleotides: 13. This CDR3 has 16 residues. CDR3 bases: TGTGCCAGCAGCCAAAGTACAGGGGTAAATGGCAATGAGCAGTTCTTC. This translates into CASSQSTGVNGNEQFF.

The gene calls are TRBV10-3 and TRBJ1-1; maybe TRBD1 (6 bases). This CDR3 has 14 residues. Germline V CDR1 and CDR2: ENHRY, SYGVKD. Between the trimmed V and J ends, which lost 6 bases and 4 bases, there was a span of 15 bases. DNA for the CDR3: TGTGCCATCAGCACCAAAACAGGGACCACTGAAGCTTTCTTT. Translating gives CAISTKTGTTEAFF.

The chain recombines TRBV6-1 with TRBJ1-2; 10 nucleotides agree with TRBD1. Germline lookup yields CDR1 MNHNS and CDR2 SASEGT. The CDR3 is made up of 14 amino acids. Unmatched junction bases numbered 8, after V lost 7 bases and J lost 6 bases. The CDR3 loop is CASKLGQGIDGYTF. The CDR3 bases are TGTGCCAGCAAATTGGGACAGGGGATAGATGGCTACACCTTC.